This T cell receptor beta chain was sequenced in a study of blood T cell repertoires in COVID-19. This clone was seen only once. TCRdb's copy holds only in-frame clones and misses some; the assay was immunoSEQ multiplex PCR. The sample contains fewer than 350,000 clones, roughly 86% of which appear only once. The CDR3 totals 17 residues. V was cut by 6 bases and J by 0 bases, with 20 bases left in between. CDR1 is SEHNR and CDR2 is FQNEAQ in the germline V gene (reference sequence). The genes are TRBV7-9 and TRBJ1-1, with D possibly matching TRBD1 (5 bases). This receptor was obtained from a woman between 50 and 59 years old who had recovered from COVID-19. Sample: peripheral blood. The CDR3 nucleotides read TGTGCCAGCAGTTCAAGGAGGGAAGGGGTCATGAACACTGAAGCTTTCTTT. This encodes CASSSRREGVMNTEAFF.